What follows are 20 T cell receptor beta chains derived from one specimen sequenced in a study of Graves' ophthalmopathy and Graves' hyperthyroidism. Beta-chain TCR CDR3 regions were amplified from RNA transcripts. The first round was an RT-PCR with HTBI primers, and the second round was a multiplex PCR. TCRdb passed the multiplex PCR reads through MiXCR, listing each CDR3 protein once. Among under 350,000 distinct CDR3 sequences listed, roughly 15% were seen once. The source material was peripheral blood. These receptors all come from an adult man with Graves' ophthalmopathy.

CDR3 coding DNA: TGCAGTGCTAGAGATCACAGGGGGATGATGAACACTGAAGCTTTCTTT. Protein product: CSARDHRGMMNTEAFF. The chain combines TRBV20-1 with TRBJ1-1, with 8 bases lining up with TRBD1. The CDR3 has 16 residues. CDR1 and CDR2 (germline): DFQATT, SNEGSKA (reference sequence). V lost 0 bases, J lost 0 bases, and 6 bases stayed unmatched.

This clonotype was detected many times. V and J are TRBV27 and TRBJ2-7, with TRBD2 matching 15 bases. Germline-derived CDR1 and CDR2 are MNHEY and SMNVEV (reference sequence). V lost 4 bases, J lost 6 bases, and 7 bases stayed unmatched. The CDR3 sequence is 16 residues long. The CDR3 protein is CASSSDPGLAGGEQYF. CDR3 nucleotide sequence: TGTGCCAGCAGTTCGGACCCGGGACTAGCGGGAGGCGAGCAGTACTTC.

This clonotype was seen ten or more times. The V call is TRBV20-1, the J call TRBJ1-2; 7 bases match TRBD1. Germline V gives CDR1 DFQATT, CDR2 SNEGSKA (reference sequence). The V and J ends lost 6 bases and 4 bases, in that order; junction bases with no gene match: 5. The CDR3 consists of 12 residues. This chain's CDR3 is CSAVGTVYGYTF. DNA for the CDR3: TGCAGTGCCGTCGGGACAGTCTATGGCTACACCTTC.

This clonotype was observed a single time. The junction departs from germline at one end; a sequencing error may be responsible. The CDR3 DNA reads as TGTGCCAGCAGCTTAGACGAAGAGACCCAATACTTC. As protein: CASSLDEETQYF. The chain recombines TRBV7-2 with TRBJ2-5; D not certain. The CDR3 covers 12 residues. Germline-derived CDR1 and CDR2 are SGHTA and FQGNSA.

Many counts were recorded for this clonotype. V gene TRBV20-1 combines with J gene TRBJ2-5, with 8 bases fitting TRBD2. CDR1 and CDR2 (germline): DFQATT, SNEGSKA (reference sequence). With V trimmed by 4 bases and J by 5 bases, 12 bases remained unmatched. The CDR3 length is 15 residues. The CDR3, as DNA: TGCAGTGCTACACCCATTACGGGGGGGGACGAGACCCAGTACTTC. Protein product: CSATPITGGDETQYF.

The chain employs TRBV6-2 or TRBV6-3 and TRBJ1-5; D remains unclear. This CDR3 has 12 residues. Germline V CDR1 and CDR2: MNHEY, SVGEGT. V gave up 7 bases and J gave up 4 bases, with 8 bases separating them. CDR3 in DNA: TGTGCCAGCACCTTGCCAAATCAGCCCCAGCATTTT. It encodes CASTLPNQPQHF.

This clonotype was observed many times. CDR3 amino acids: CASSELPLAGVEQYF. The CDR3 DNA reads as TGTGCCAGCAGTGAACTTCCACTAGCGGGGGTCGAGCAGTACTTC. V usage is TRBV6-1 and J usage is TRBJ2-7; 11 bases are shared with TRBD2. The germline gives CDR1 MNHNS, CDR2 SASEGT. The CDR3 contains 15 residues. J gave up 6 bases and V 2 bases, and 6 bases lay outside the gene matches.

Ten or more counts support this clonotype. CDR3 in DNA: TGTGCCAGCAGTGAAGCAAATTGGGGCGCGAATCAGCCCCAGCATTTT. Amino acids: CASSEANWGANQPQHF. This chain links TRBV2 with TRBJ1-5; the D gene is possibly TRBD1 (5 bases). The CDR3 is made up of 16 amino acids. Trimming pared 0 bases from V and 4 bases from J, leaving 13 bases between. Germline CDR1 reads SNHLY; CDR2 reads FYNNEI.

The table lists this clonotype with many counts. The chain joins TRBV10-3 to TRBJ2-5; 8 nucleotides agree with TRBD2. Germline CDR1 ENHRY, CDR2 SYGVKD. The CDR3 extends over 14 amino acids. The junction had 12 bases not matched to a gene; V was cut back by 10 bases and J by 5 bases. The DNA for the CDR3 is TGTGCCACCAAGCGGGAGAGGGGGAGTGAGACCCAGTACTTC. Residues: CATKRERGSETQYF.

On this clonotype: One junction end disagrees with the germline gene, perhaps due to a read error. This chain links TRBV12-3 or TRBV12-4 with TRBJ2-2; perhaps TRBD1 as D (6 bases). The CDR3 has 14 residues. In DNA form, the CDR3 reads TGTGCCAGCAGTTTAACAGGGAACACCGGGGAGCTGTCTTTT. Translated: CASSLTGNTGELSF.

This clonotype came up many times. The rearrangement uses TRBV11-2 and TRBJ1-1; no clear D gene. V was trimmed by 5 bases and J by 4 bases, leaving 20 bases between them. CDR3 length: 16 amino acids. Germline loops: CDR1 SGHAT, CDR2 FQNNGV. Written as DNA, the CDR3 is TGTGCCAGCAGCCCCCAGGCAGGCCCCCGGGGCACTGAAGCTTTCTTT. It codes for CASSPQAGPRGTEAFF.

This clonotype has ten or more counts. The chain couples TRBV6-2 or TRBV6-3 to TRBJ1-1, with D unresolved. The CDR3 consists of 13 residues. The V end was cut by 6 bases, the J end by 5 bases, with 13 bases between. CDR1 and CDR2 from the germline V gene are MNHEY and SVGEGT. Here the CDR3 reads CASSGLVATEAFF. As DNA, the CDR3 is TGTGCCAGCAGCGGACTAGTGGCTACTGAAGCTTTCTTT.

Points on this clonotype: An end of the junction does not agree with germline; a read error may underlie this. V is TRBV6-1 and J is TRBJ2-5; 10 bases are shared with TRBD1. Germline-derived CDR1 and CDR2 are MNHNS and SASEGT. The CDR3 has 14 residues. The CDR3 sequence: CASRGQGPGETQYF. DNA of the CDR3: TGTGCCAGCAGGGGACAGGGGCCGGGGGAGACACAGTACTTC.

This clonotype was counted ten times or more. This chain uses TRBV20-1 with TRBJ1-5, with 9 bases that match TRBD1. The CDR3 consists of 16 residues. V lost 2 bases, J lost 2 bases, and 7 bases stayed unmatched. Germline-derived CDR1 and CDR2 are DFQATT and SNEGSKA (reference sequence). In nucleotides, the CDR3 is TGCAGTGCTAGAAGATCGGGACAGGGCGGCAATCAGCCCCAGCATTTT. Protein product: CSARRSGQGGNQPQHF.

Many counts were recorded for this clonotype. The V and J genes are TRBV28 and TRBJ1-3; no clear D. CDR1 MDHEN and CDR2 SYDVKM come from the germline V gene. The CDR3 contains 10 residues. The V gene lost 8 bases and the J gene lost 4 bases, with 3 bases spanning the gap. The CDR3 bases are TGTGCCAGCGTCGGAAACACCATATATTTT. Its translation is CASVGNTIYF.

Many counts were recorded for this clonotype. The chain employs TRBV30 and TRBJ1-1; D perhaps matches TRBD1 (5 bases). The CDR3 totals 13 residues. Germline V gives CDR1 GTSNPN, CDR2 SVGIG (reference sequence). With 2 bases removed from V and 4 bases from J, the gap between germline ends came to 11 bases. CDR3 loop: CAWSLNGGTEAFF. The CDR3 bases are TGTGCCTGGAGTTTAAATGGGGGCACTGAAGCTTTCTTT.

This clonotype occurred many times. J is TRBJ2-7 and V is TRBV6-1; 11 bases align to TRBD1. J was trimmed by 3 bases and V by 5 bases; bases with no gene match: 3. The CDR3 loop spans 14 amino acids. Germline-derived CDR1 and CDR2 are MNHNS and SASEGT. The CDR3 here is CASSTGTGGYEQYF. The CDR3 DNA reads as TGTGCCAGCAGTACCGGGACAGGGGGCTACGAGCAGTACTTC.

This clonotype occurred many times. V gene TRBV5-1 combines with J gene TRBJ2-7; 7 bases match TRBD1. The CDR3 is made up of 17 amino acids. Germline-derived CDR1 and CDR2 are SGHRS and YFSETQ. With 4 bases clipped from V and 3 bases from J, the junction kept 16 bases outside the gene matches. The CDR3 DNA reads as TGCGCCAGCAGCCCACTACATGATGGACAGGCCCTCTACGAGCAGTACTTC. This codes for CASSPLHDGQALYEQYF.

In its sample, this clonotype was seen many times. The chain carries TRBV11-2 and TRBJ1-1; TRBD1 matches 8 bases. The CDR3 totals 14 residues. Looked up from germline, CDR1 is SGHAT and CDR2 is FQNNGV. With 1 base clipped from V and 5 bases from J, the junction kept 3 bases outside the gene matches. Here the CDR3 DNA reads TGTGCCAGCAGCTTAGGGACAGGGCGTACTGAAGCTTTCTTT. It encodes CASSLGTGRTEAFF.

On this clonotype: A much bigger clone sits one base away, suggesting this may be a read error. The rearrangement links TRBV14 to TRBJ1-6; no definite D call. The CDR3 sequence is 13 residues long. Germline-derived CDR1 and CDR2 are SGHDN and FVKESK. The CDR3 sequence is CDSSQSIGSPLHF. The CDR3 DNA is TGTGACAGCAGCCAATCTATTGGCTCACCCCTCCACTTT.